This TCR beta chain was observed in a study of early T cells in non-severe SARS-CoV-2 infection (dated by TCRdb to the early 2020s). About the investigation overall: TCR sequencing used bulk RNA from unsorted whole blood, so alpha and beta chains could not be paired.

Set within a cohort of healthcare workers in London, UK, this nested case-control study involved weekly PCR testing of nasopharyngeal swabs along with blood sampling. Healthcare workers were recruited between 23 and 31 March 2020, during the week of the UK lockdown, and were followed weekly for up to about 15 weeks. Libraries came from 5' RACE. TCRdb lists the instrument as NextSeq 500. To correct for sequencing error and PCR bias, the TCR library protocol tagged individual cDNA molecules with unique molecular identifiers. Both TCR alpha and beta chains were sequenced, and tight co-correlation was observed between alpha and beta sequence abundances in each sample. From the authors' description of their analysis: V gene, J gene and CDR3 annotation of TCR sequences was performed with Decombinator V4. TCRs were defined as expanded if a significant change between any two time points was detected under a Poisson model with p below 0.0001. Abundances of TCRs were expressed as counts per million after normalisation to the total number of TCRs sequenced in each sample. TRAV1-2 paired with TRAJ12, TRAJ20 or TRAJ33 defined MAIT TCRs, while TRAV10 paired with TRAJ18 defined iNKT TCRs. VDJdb, accessed 1 November 2021, was searched for CMV, EBV and SARS-CoV-2 annotated TCRs, with TCRs annotated for multiple antigens excluded. The raw public reads went through TCRdb reprocessing: fastp at Q25, MiXCR clone calling, in-frame beta chains kept. Each record represents a unique CDR3 protein, reported with the most common genes and DNA among its rows. The V and J calls here are based on TCRdb, not the publication. The sample has 80,000 to 95,000 distinct CDR3 sequences on record, roughly 17% of them singletons. The top ten clones comprise about 4.7% of the sample.

This clonotype was detected a few times. Its antigen has not been determined. Base qualities are not recorded, but no much larger clone differs from it by a single base. Overall study outcomes, separate from this receptor: VDJdb matching was skewed toward anti-spike CD8 responses, so virus-specific expansions were likely underestimated and private and CD4 specificities were missed.

The germline V gene yields KGHSH for CDR1 and LQKENI for CDR2. The CDR3 sequence holds 17 residues, the cysteine and phenylalanine included. Only the CDR3 part of the read is kept: 51 bases, read in frame from the first base. Trimming leaves V shorter by 3 bases and J shorter by 3 bases, with the junction holding 5 bases beyond the gene matches. Sequences were derived from whole blood, sampled at baseline. This TCR was recovered from an adult who was a healthcare worker with PCR-confirmed SARS-CoV-2 infection or an uninfected control (not recorded which). The V and J genes are TRBV18 and TRBJ2-3; 14 central nucleotides agree with TRBD2. The DNA reads TGTGCCAGCTCACCTGGGACTAGCGGGAGTAGTACAGATACGCAGTATTTT. Protein translation: CASSPGTSGSSTDTQYF.